This TCR beta chain was retrieved from a study of cytomegalovirus exposure and HLA in healthy donors. Study findings and constraints: Previous analysis showed most TCR beta V segments were productive about 90% or about 30% of the time.

Healthy people donating bone marrow made up the donors. With regard to this clone: Its matching antigen is unknown.

The PCR contained 60 Vbeta and 13 Jbeta primers. Produced via immunoSEQ multiplex PCR; TCRdb's table is partial and in-frame only. Here the sample spans over 130,000 clones, about three fifths being singletons. CDR3 length: 16 residues. The V end was cut by 4 bases, the J end by 2 bases, with 16 bases between. CDR1 and CDR2 from the germline V gene are SGHTA and FQGNSA. The genes are TRBV7-2 and TRBJ2-3; perhaps TRBD1 as D (5 bases). This receptor was obtained from a woman in her sixties in good health and CMV-seropositive. The sequenced material came from PBMCs. The CDR3 sequence is CASSSQGLAATDTQYF. DNA for the CDR3: TGTGCCAGCAGCTCCCAGGGTTTGGCGGCCACAGATACGCAGTATTTT.